The rows below give T cell receptor beta chains drawn from one sample of a study of cytomegalovirus exposure and HLA in healthy donors. Data came from immunoSEQ multiplex PCR; TCRdb stores just in-frame clones and leaves some out. The table has about 50,000 clones, about 92% seen once; the top ten hold around 1.7%. The sample consisted of PBMCs. The source is a woman aged 18 to 35 in good health and CMV-seropositive. The CDR3 runs from the conserved cysteine through the conserved F or W. Expanded clones are given a class, and other clones once, few, many or no size at all.

V,length,size,J,CDR3
TRBV4-1,15,NA,TRBJ1-5,CASSQEWGRSQPQHF
TRBV28,13,NA,TRBJ1-2,CASSLGTAYGYTF
TRBV7-2,17,NA,TRBJ2-3,CASSLGWTSGGLNTQYF
TRBV7-8,13,NA,TRBJ1-5,CASSLVRGQPQHF
TRBV2,16,NA,TRBJ2-3,CASSEARGGISDTQYF
TRBV4-1,21,NA,TRBJ1-6,CASSQEEGGRGVGGYNSPLHF
TRBV10-3,13,NA,TRBJ2-7,CANSRTGSYEQYF
TRBV7-9,16,NA,TRBJ1-2,CASSQGRGTSLYGYTF
TRBV7-9,15,NA,TRBJ1-3,CASSSPQGSGNTIYF
TRBV12-2,14,NA,TRBJ2-7,CASRLGTGGYEQYF
TRBV18,13,once,TRBJ1-4,CASSPGQNEKLFF
TRBV6-5,13,NA,TRBJ2-1,CASSLQSYNEQFF
TRBV6-5,12,NA,TRBJ2-3,CASSSTTDTQYF
TRBV4-3,16,NA,TRBJ2-1,CASSQSQGASRNEQFF
TRBV5-1,16,once,TRBJ2-5,CASSLVLVGGQETQYF
TRBV5-5,16,NA,TRBJ1-6,CASSLDTGSTYSPLHF
TRBV10-3,11,once,TRBJ2-7,CAISATYEQYF
TRBV29-1,13,NA,TRBJ1-1,CSVVRTVNTEAFF